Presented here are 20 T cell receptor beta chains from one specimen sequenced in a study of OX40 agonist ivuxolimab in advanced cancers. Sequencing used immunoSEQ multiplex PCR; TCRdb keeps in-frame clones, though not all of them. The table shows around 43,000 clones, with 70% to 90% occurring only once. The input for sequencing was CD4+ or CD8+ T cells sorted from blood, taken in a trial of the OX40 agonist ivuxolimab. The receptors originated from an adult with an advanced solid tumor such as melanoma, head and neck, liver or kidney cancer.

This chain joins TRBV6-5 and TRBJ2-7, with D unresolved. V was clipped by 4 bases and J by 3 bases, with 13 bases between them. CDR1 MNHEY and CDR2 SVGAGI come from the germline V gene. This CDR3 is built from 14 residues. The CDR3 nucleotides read TGTGCCAGCAGTTCCCCTCGACGGATCTACGAGCAGTACTTC. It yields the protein CASSSPRRIYEQYF.

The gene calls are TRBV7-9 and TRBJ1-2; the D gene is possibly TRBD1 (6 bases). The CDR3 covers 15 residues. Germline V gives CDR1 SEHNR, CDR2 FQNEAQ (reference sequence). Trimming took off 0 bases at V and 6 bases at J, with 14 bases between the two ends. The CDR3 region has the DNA TGTGCCAGCAGCTTAGCGTTCCAGGGGTGGCATGGCTACACCTTC. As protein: CASSLAFQGWHGYTF.

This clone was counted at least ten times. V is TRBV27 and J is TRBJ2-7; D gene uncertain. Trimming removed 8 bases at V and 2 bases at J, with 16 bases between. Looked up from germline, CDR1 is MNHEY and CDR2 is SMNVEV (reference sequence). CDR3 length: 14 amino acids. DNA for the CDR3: TGTGCCAGCGGGTCTCGAAGGAGAGCCTACGAGCAGTACTTC. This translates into CASGSRRRAYEQYF.

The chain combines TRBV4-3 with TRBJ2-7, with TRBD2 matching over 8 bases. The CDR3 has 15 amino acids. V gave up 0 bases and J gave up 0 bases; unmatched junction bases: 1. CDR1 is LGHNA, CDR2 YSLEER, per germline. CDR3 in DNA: TGCGCCAGCAGCCAAGAGGGACTAGGCTCCTACGAGCAGTACTTC. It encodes CASSQEGLGSYEQYF.

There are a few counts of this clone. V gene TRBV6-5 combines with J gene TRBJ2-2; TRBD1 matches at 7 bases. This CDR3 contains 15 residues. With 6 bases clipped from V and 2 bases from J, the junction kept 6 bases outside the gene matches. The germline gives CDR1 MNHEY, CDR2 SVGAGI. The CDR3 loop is CASSPGTANTGELFF. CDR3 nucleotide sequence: TGTGCCAGCAGCCCCGGGACAGCCAACACCGGGGAGCTGTTTTTT.

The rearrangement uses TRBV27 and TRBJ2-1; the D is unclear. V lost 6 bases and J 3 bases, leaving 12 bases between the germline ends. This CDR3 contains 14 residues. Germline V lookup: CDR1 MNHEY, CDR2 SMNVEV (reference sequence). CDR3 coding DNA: TGTGCCAGCAGAACAGCTCAGCTCTACAATGAGCAGTTCTTC. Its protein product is CASRTAQLYNEQFF.

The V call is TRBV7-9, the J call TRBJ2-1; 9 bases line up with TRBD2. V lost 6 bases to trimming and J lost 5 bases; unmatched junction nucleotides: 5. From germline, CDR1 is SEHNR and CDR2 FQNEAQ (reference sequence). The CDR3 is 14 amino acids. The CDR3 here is CASSLAGGHNEQFF. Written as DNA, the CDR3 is TGTGCCAGCAGTCTGGCGGGAGGGCACAATGAGCAGTTCTTC.

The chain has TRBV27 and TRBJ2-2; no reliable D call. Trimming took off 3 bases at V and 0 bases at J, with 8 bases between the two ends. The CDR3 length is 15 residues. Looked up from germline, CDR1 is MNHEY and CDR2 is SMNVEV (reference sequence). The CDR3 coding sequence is TGTGCCAGCAGTTTTTCTAGTGCGAACACCGGGGAGCTGTTTTTT. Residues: CASSFSSANTGELFF.

CDR3 bases: TGTGCCAGCAGCTTAGGAACTAGCGGGAAGAATGAGCAGTTCTTC. Its translation is CASSLGTSGKNEQFF. V is TRBV7-6 and J is TRBJ2-1, with 10 bases fitting TRBD2. J gave up 7 bases and V 1 base, and 4 bases lay outside the gene matches. From germline, CDR1 is SGHVS and CDR2 FNYEAQ. The CDR3 runs 15 residues.

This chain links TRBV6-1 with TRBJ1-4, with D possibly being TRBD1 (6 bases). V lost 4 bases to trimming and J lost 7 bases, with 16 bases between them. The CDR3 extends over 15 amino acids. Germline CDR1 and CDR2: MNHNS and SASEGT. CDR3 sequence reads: CASSGVGGALEKLFF. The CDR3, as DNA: TGTGCCAGCAGTGGAGTAGGGGGGGCGCTTGAAAAACTGTTTTTT.

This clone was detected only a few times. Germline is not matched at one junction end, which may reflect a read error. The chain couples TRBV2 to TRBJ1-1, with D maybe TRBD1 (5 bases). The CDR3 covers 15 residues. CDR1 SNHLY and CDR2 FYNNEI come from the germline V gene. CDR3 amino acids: CASSEVGATNTEAFF. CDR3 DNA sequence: TGTGCCAGCAGCGAAGTCGGGGCAACTAACACTGAAGCTTTCTTT. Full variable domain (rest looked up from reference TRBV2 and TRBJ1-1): EPEVTQTPSHQVTQMGQEVILRCVPISNHLYFYWYRQILGQKVEFLVSFYNNEISEKSEIFDDQFSVERPDGSNFTLKIRSTKLEDSAMYFCASSEVGATNTEAFFGQGTRLTVV.

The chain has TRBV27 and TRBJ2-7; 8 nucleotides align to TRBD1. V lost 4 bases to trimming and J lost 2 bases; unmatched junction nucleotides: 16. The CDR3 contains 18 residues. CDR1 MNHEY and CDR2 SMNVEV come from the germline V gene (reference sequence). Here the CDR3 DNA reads TGTGCCAGCAGTTACAAGACAGGGGTGGGCGAGGGGCCCTACGAGCAGTACTTC. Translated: CASSYKTGVGEGPYEQYF.

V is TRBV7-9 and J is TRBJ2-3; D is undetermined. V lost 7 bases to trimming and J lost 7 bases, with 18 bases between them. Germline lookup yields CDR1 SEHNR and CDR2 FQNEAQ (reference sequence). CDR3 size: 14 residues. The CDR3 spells CASKGPATTNTQYF. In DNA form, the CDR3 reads TGTGCCAGCAAAGGACCAGCGACAACGAATACGCAGTATTTT.

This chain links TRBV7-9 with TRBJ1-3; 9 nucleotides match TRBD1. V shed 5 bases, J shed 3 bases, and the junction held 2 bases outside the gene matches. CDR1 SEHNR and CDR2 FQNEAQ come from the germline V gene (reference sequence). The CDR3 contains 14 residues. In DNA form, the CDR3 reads TGTGCCAGCAGCCGGGACAGGGATGGAAACACCATATATTTT. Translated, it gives CASSRDRDGNTIYF.

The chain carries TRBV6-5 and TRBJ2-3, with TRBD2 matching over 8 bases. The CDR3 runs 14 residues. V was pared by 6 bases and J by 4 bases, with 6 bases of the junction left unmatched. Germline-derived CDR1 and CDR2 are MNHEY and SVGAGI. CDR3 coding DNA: TGTGCCAGCAGCGTCGGGGGGGCCCCAGATACGCAGTATTTT. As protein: CASSVGGAPDTQYF.

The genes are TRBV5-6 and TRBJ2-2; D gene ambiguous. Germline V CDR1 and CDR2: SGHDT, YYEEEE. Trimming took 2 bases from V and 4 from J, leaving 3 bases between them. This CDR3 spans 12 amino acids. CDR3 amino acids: CASSFFTGELFF. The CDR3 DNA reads TGTGCCAGCAGCTTCTTCACCGGGGAGCTGTTTTTT.

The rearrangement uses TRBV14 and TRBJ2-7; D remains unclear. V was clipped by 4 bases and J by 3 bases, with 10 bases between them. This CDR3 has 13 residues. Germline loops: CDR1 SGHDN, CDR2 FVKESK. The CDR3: CASSPTELYEQYF. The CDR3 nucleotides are TGTGCCAGCAGCCCGACGGAACTCTACGAGCAGTACTTC.

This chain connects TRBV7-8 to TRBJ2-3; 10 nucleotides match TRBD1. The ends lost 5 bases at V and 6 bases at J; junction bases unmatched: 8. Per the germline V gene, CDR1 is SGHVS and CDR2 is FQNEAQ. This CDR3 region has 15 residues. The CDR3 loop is CASSRQGASRDTQYF. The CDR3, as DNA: TGTGCCAGCAGCCGACAGGGGGCAAGTCGGGATACGCAGTATTTT. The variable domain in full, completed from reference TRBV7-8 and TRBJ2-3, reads GAGVSQSPRYKVAKRGQDVALRCDPISGHVSLFWYQQALGQGPEFLTYFQNEAQLDKSGLPSDRFFAERPEGSVSTLKIQRTQQEDSAVYLCASSRQGASRDTQYFGPGTRLTVL.

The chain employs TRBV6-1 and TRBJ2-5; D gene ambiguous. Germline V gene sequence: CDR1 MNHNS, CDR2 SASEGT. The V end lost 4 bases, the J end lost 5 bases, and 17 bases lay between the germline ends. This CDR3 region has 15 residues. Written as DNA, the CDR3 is TGTGCCAGCAGTGCCAACTCCGCCGTCGGGGAGACCCAGTACTTC. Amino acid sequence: CASSANSAVGETQYF.

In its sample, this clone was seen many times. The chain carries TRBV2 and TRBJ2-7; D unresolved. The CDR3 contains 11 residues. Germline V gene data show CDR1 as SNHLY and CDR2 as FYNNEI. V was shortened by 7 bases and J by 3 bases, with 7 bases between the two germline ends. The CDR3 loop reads CASKNYYEQYF. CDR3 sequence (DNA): TGTGCCAGCAAGAATTACTACGAGCAGTACTTC. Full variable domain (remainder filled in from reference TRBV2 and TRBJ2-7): EPEVTQTPSHQVTQMGQEVILRCVPISNHLYFYWYRQILGQKVEFLVSFYNNEISEKSEIFDDQFSVERPDGSNFTLKIRSTKLEDSAMYFCASKNYYEQYFGPGTRLTVT.